Following are 3 T cell receptor beta chains from one sample sequenced in a study of T cell repertoires in cytomegalovirus infection. The antigens of these receptors remain unknown. TCRdb redid the calling of the reads with MiXCR, one entry per CDR3 protein. The data hold some 700,000 distinct CDR3 sequences, with 33% observed a single time. Sequencing used cultured PBMCs, obtained from culture after CMV antigen stimulation. The receptors originated from a human donor in good health (CMV status not recorded). Some clones in this sample may be carry-over from other donors' samples.

The genes are TRBV3-1 and TRBJ2-1, with D hard to call. The V and J ends lost 2 bases and 5 bases respectively, with 13 bases between them. CDR3 size: 15 residues. CDR1 and CDR2 from the germline V gene are LGHDT and YNNKEL (reference sequence). CDR3 sequence reads: CASSQFSTRNNEQFF. CDR3 DNA sequence: TGTGCCAGCAGCCAATTCTCCACAAGAAACAATGAGCAGTTCTTC.

There are many counts of this clonotype. The chain employs TRBV6-1 and TRBJ1-1; no reliable D call. The germline CDR1 and CDR2 sequences are MNHNS and SASEGT. The CDR3 sequence is 15 residues long. V was clipped by 5 bases and J by 3 bases, with 16 bases between them. The DNA for the CDR3 is TGTGCCAGCAGTTACGGTTTTACTCTGGACACTGAAGCTTTCTTT. This sequence encodes CASSYGFTLDTEAFF.

The chain is built from TRBV7-9 and TRBJ1-1, with 8 bases identical to TRBD1. With V trimmed by 4 bases and J by 3 bases, 7 bases remained unmatched. This CDR3 has 15 residues. The germline V gene has CDR1 SEHNR and CDR2 FQNEAQ (reference sequence). CDR3 in DNA: TGTGCCAGCAGCTCCACAGGGGGGAAGGACACTGAAGCTTTCTTT. It codes for CASSSTGGKDTEAFF.